Shown below are 16 T cell receptor beta chains from a single sample sequenced in a study of blood T cell repertoires in COVID-19. Repertoires were generated with immunoSEQ multiplex PCR, while TCRdb's copy carries only in-frame clones and drops some. The table records fewer than 85,000 clones, around 89% of them present only once. What was sequenced was peripheral blood. Receptors originate from a human donor in a cohort sampled during active COVID-19.

This chain links TRBV14 with TRBJ1-1; D call uncertain. Trimming left V 0 bases short and J 11 bases short, with 13 bases between. Germline CDR1 reads SGHDN; CDR2 reads FVKESK. The CDR3 runs to 13 residues. This CDR3 reads CASSQDRGNMAFF. CDR3 nucleotide sequence: TGTGCCAGCAGCCAAGATCGAGGGAACATGGCTTTCTTT.

The rearrangement links TRBV7-6 to TRBJ2-7; 9 positions match TRBD2. V shed 5 bases and J 3 bases; nucleotides not matched to a gene: 8. CDR3 length equals 15 residues. Germline loops: CDR1 SGHVS, CDR2 FNYEAQ. The CDR3 spells CASSPRLAAGYEQYF. For the CDR3, the DNA is TGTGCCAGCAGCCCACGACTAGCGGCCGGCTACGAGCAGTACTTC.

The genes are TRBV19 and TRBJ2-6, with a weak D call TRBD1 (7 bases). V gave up 6 bases and J gave up 0 bases, with 15 bases separating them. Germline values: CDR1 LNHDA, CDR2 SQIVND (reference sequence). This CDR3 region has 17 residues. The CDR3: CASSQGGGGSGANVLTF. CDR3 DNA: TGTGCCAGTAGCCAGGGGGGTGGTGGCTCTGGGGCCAACGTCCTGACTTTC.

The rearrangement links TRBV28 to TRBJ2-2, with D maybe TRBD1 (6 bases). The CDR3 loop spans 15 amino acids. The V gene lost 3 bases and the J gene lost 3 bases, with 11 bases spanning the gap. CDR1 is MDHEN and CDR2 is SYDVKM in the germline V gene. CDR3 nucleotides: TGTGCCAGCAGTTTCCAGGGGCGATACACCGGGGAGCTGTTTTTT. Translating gives CASSFQGRYTGELFF.

The rearrangement joins TRBV14 to TRBJ2-1; tentative D call: TRBD1 (5 bases). CDR1 SGHDN and CDR2 FVKESK come from the germline V gene. V dropped 1 base and J dropped 8 bases, with 15 bases sitting between them. CDR3 length: 15 residues. Written as DNA, the CDR3 is TGTGCCAGCAGCCAAGGACAGACTTTGATGGATGAGCAGTTCTTC. Translating it yields CASSQGQTLMDEQFF.

The chain joins TRBV5-1 to TRBJ2-3, with 9 nucleotides matching TRBD2. Germline lookup yields CDR1 SGHRS and CDR2 YFSETQ. The ends lost 0 bases at V and 3 bases at J; junction bases unmatched: 11. The CDR3 extends over 18 amino acids. The DNA of the CDR3 is TGCGCCAGCAGCTTGGTCTCGCGGCGGGGGGGCCTGACAGATACGCAGTATTTT. It translates to CASSLVSRRGGLTDTQYF.

The chain links TRBV6-1 to TRBJ2-2; D is possibly TRBD1 (6 bases). Germline CDR1 MNHNS, CDR2 SASEGT. CDR3 length: 17 residues. V was pared by 1 base and J by 0 bases, with 12 bases between. The chain's CDR3 is CASSEEGWTANTGELFF. The CDR3 DNA follows: TGTGCCAGCAGTGAAGAGGGCTGGACAGCGAACACCGGGGAGCTGTTTTTT.

V gene TRBV5-1 combines with J gene TRBJ2-3; TRBD2 agrees at 8 bases. V lost 4 bases, J lost 0 bases, and 13 bases stayed unmatched. The CDR3 has 18 residues. Germline CDR1 SGHRS, CDR2 YFSETQ. CDR3 loop: CASSKGGGASGSTDTQYF. The CDR3 DNA follows: TGCGCCAGCAGCAAGGGTGGGGGAGCTAGCGGGAGCACAGATACGCAGTATTTT.

This chain joins TRBV7-9 and TRBJ1-6; 7 nucleotides align to TRBD1. There are 15 residues in the CDR3. Trimming cost V 7 bases and J 4 bases; bases outside gene matches: 7. Germline V gives CDR1 SEHNR, CDR2 FQNEAQ (reference sequence). CDR3 DNA sequence: TGTGCCAGCAACGATGGACAGGTTTATAATTCACCCCTCCACTTT. Amino acid sequence: CASNDGQVYNSPLHF.

The chain has TRBV7-9 and TRBJ1-1; TRBD1 aligns across 7 bases. The CDR3 totals 14 residues. Germline V gene lookup returns CDR1 SEHNR and CDR2 FQNEAQ (reference sequence). V shed 5 bases, J shed 0 bases, and the junction held 3 bases outside the gene matches. Written as DNA, the CDR3 is TGTGCCAGCAGCAGGGACAGCTTGAACACTGAAGCTTTCTTT. Its translation is CASSRDSLNTEAFF.

This rearrangement joins TRBV18 to TRBJ2-5, with 14 bases matching TRBD2. The CDR3 totals 16 residues. Per the germline V gene, CDR1 is KGHSH and CDR2 is LQKENI. The V gene end was trimmed by 3 bases and the J gene end by 4 bases; junction bases not matched to a gene: 4. Written as DNA, the CDR3 is TGTGCCAGCTCACCGACAGGACTAGCGGGAGGAGAGACCCAGTACTTC. Translated, it gives CASSPTGLAGGETQYF.

This chain uses TRBV6-5 with TRBJ2-1, with TRBD1 as a possible D gene (5 bases). Germline V gene sequence: CDR1 MNHEY, CDR2 SVGAGI. The CDR3 length is 14 residues. The V end was cut by 6 bases, the J end by 8 bases, with 17 bases between. The CDR3 DNA reads as TGTGCCAGCAGCGACCCCAGGGATAGGCATGAGCAGTTCTTC. Translating it yields CASSDPRDRHEQFF.

The rearrangement links TRBV7-3 to TRBJ1-2; a possible D gene is TRBD1 (6 bases). Between the trimmed V and J ends, which lost 2 bases and 4 bases, there was a span of 14 bases. Germline V gene data show CDR1 as SGHTA and CDR2 as FQGTGA. This CDR3 is built from 15 residues. DNA for the CDR3: TGTGCCAGCAGCTTAGACGGCACAGGGATCTATGGCTACACCTTC. Residues: CASSLDGTGIYGYTF.

The chain carries TRBV7-2 and TRBJ1-2, with 7 bases identical to TRBD1. Per germline, CDR1 SGHTA and CDR2 FQGNSA. Trimming at V came to 4 bases and at J to 5 bases, leaving 10 bases not matched to a gene. This CDR3 has 15 amino acids. This chain's CDR3 is CASSSPRGPGYGYTF. As DNA, the CDR3 is TGTGCCAGCAGCTCTCCAAGGGGGCCTGGATATGGCTACACCTTC.

This clone was detected a few times. In nucleotides, the CDR3 is TGCGCCAGCAGCCAAACGCGACAAACCACCGGGGAGCTGTTTTTT. Its translation: CASSQTRQTTGELFF. The chain couples TRBV4-1 to TRBJ2-2; no definite D call. The CDR3 is 15 residues long. CDR1 and CDR2 (germline): MGHRA, YSYEKL. Between the trimmed V and J ends, which lost 2 bases and 4 bases, there was a span of 11 bases.

The chain combines TRBV7-8 with TRBJ2-7; 8 nucleotides line up with TRBD2. With 1 base clipped from V and 3 bases from J, the junction kept 5 bases outside the gene matches. Germline V lookup: CDR1 SGHVS, CDR2 FQNEAQ. CDR3 size: 15 residues. The CDR3 sequence is CASSLGFSGNYEQYF. CDR3 DNA sequence: TGTGCCAGCAGCTTAGGTTTTAGCGGGAACTACGAGCAGTACTTC.